The 17 T cell receptor beta chains in this list originate from one sample, sequenced in a study of T cells after yellow fever vaccination. Each CDR3 protein gets one entry after TCRdb re-called the 5' RACE reads with MiXCR. Of around 340,000 distinct CDR3 sequences listed, 8.7% are singletons. The sample consisted of PBMCs, taken on the day of the first yellow fever vaccination. The source is a man between 18 and 35 years old who received the YFV17D yellow fever vaccine.

This clonotype has only a few counts. The V gene is TRBV18, the J gene TRBJ1-2, with D maybe TRBD1 (5 bases). This CDR3 comprises 13 residues. V was clipped by 6 bases and J by 8 bases, with 16 bases between them. CDR1 and CDR2 (germline): KGHSH, LQKENI. This CDR3 reads CASSNQGTLGYTF. In DNA form, the CDR3 reads TGTGCCAGCTCCAACCAAGGGACCCTCGGCTACACCTTC.

This clonotype has more than one count but fewer than ten. This sequence joins TRBV5-4 and TRBJ2-7, with D perhaps matching TRBD1 or TRBD2 (5 bases each). V lost 5 bases and J 3 bases, leaving 12 bases between the germline ends. The germline V gene encodes CDR1 SGHNT and CDR2 YYREEE (reference sequence). The CDR3 consists of 13 residues. The CDR3 sequence: CASRGPTSYEQYV. CDR3 coding DNA: TGTGCCAGCAGGGGACCTACTAGCTACGAGCAGTACGTC.

This clonotype was picked up a small number of times. The chain couples TRBV29-1 to TRBJ1-2; D gene unclear. CDR1 and CDR2 (germline): SQVTM, ANQGSEA. Trimming shortened V by 4 bases and J by 2 bases, and 5 bases separated the two germline ends. The length of the CDR3 is 11 residues. The CDR3 DNA follows: TGCAGCGTTGCAGAAAACTATGGCTACACCTTC. It codes for CSVAENYGYTF.

This chain links TRBV29-1 with TRBJ1-4; 8 positions agree with TRBD1. CDR3 length: 15 amino acids. The trim removed 3 bases at V and 5 bases at J, leaving 8 bases unmatched. Germline values: CDR1 SQVTM, CDR2 ANQGSEA. The CDR3 nucleotides read TGCAGCGTTGATTCAGGGGGCGCAGGGAATGAAAAACTGTTTTTT. Translated, it gives CSVDSGGAGNEKLFF.

This clonotype appeared a few times. V is TRBV5-1 and J is TRBJ2-5; D is possibly TRBD1 (5 bases). Looked up from germline, CDR1 is SGHRS and CDR2 is YFSETQ. Deletions cut 0 bases from V and 3 bases from J, with 9 bases between. The CDR3 is 14 amino acids. The CDR3 spells CASSLAKGEETQYF. The DNA for the CDR3 is TGCGCCAGCAGCTTGGCCAAAGGGGAAGAGACCCAGTACTTC.

The chain links TRBV5-1 to TRBJ1-2; D may be TRBD1 (5 bases). The CDR3 is 15 amino acids. V shed 0 bases and J shed 3 bases, with 12 bases lying between them. The germline V gene has CDR1 SGHRS and CDR2 YFSETQ. CDR3 sequence: CASSLDPGIDYGYTF. The DNA for the CDR3 is TGCGCCAGCAGCTTGGACCCAGGGATCGACTATGGCTACACCTTC.

The chain couples TRBV11-1 to TRBJ2-1; TRBD1 matches 8 bases. The germline V gene has CDR1 SGHAT and CDR2 FQDESV (reference sequence). Trimming removed 5 bases from V and 6 bases from J; junction bases left unmatched: 18. The CDR3 loop spans 18 amino acids. CDR3 amino acids: CASSMPEPDRERANEQFF. The CDR3 bases are TGTGCCAGCAGCATGCCAGAGCCGGACAGGGAGAGGGCCAATGAGCAGTTCTTC.

The genes are TRBV7-8 and TRBJ2-2; D unresolved. V lost 7 bases and J 6 bases, leaving 12 bases between the germline ends. The germline V gene encodes CDR1 SGHVS and CDR2 FQNEAQ. The CDR3 is made up of 13 amino acids. CDR3 protein: CASTTYGPGELFF. The CDR3 DNA sequence: TGTGCCAGCACGACTTACGGCCCCGGGGAGCTGTTTTTT.

This clonotype was picked up many times. V usage is TRBV5-6 and J usage is TRBJ1-5; D unclear. This CDR3 comprises 14 residues. CDR1 and CDR2 (germline): SGHDT, YYEEEE. V lost 3 bases and J 7 bases, leaving 14 bases between the germline ends. CDR3 in DNA: TGTGCCAGCAGCTACAGAGGGTTTGAACAGCCCCAGCATTTT. This translates into CASSYRGFEQPQHF.

This clonotype appeared many times. The chain combines TRBV4-2 with TRBJ1-6; no definite D call. CDR1 and CDR2 from the germline V gene are LGHNA and YNFKEQ. The CDR3 contains 16 residues. With 6 bases removed from V and 0 bases from J, the gap between germline ends came to 12 bases. DNA of the CDR3: TGTGCCAGCAGTGAGCGGGGTGGCTCCTATAATTCACCCCTCCACTTT. Translating gives CASSERGGSYNSPLHF.

This clonotype showed up just a few times. The rearrangement joins TRBV7-3 to TRBJ2-3; TRBD1 aligns across 9 bases. Germline V lookup: CDR1 SGHTA, CDR2 FQGTGA. The CDR3 runs 16 residues. The V segment lost 5 bases and the J segment 5 bases; nucleotides outside the gene matches: 11. The CDR3 bases are TGTGCCAGCAGCGCCTCCGGACAGGGGACGGTAGATACGCAGTATTTT. This codes for CASSASGQGTVDTQYF.

The rearrangement uses TRBV7-2 and TRBJ2-3; the D is unclear. CDR1 SGHTA and CDR2 FQGNSA come from the germline V gene. The CDR3 length is 13 residues. The V end was cut by 5 bases, the J end by 6 bases, with 12 bases between. The CDR3 protein is CASSRVGRDTQYF. The CDR3 coding sequence is TGTGCCAGCAGCCGGGTGGGCCGGGATACGCAGTATTTT.

V gene TRBV2 combines with J gene TRBJ2-2; 8 nucleotides agree with TRBD2. The V gene's germline CDR1 is SNHLY and CDR2 FYNNEI. The CDR3 contains 17 residues. The V and J ends lost 2 bases and 4 bases, in that order; junction bases with no gene match: 9. CDR3 sequence: CASSEKGTGGPTGELFF. For the CDR3, the DNA is TGTGCCAGCAGTGAAAAAGGCACGGGGGGGCCCACCGGGGAGCTGTTTTTT. The full variable domain, in which reference TRBV2 and TRBJ2-2 provide the parts outside the CDR3, is EPEVTQTPSHQVTQMGQEVILRCVPISNHLYFYWYRQILGQKVEFLVSFYNNEISEKSEIFDDQFSVERPDGSNFTLKIRSTKLEDSAMYFCASSEKGTGGPTGELFFGEGSRLTVL.

This clonotype was observed many times. J is TRBJ2-7 and V is TRBV12-3 or TRBV12-4, with no clear D. The CDR3 covers 15 residues. The V end was cut by 6 bases, the J end by 2 bases, with 17 bases between. The CDR3 region has the DNA TGTGCCAGCAGAATAAAAGGGATTTCGGCCTACGAGCAGTACTTC. Translation: CASRIKGISAYEQYF.

The rearrangement links TRBV4-1 to TRBJ2-3; 7 bases fit TRBD1. In germline, CDR1 is MGHRA, CDR2 YSYEKL. The CDR3 contains 14 residues. V shed 6 bases and J 6 bases; nucleotides not matched to a gene: 9. The chain's CDR3 is CASRRRGGGDTQYF. CDR3 DNA sequence: TGCGCCAGCAGACGGAGAGGGGGCGGTGATACGCAGTATTTT.

For the CDR3, the DNA is TGTGCCAGCAGCTTGGGACAGGGGGTGTTCGGGGAGCTGTTTTTT. It encodes CASSLGQGVFGELFF. The chain joins TRBV5-4 to TRBJ2-2; 9 bases are shared with TRBD1. V lost 0 bases to trimming and J lost 7 bases; unmatched junction nucleotides: 4. Germline-derived CDR1 and CDR2 are SGHNT and YYREEE (reference sequence). CDR3 length: 15 amino acids.

This sequence joins TRBV5-8 and TRBJ2-1, with D possibly being TRBD2 (5 bases). The CDR3 totals 13 residues. V was pared by 2 bases and J by 15 bases, with 18 bases between. CDR1 and CDR2 (germline): SGHTS, YDEGEE. The CDR3: CASSFGLAYLWFF. The CDR3 bases are TGTGCCAGCAGCTTTGGGCTAGCATACCTTTGGTTCTTC. Using reference TRBV5-8 and TRBJ2-1 for the parts outside the CDR3, the full variable domain is EAGVTQSPTHLIKTRGQQATLRCSPISGHTSVYWYQQALGLGLQFLLWYDEGEERNRGNFPPRFSGRQFPNYSSELNVNALELEDSALYLCASSFGLAYLWFFGPGTRLTVL.